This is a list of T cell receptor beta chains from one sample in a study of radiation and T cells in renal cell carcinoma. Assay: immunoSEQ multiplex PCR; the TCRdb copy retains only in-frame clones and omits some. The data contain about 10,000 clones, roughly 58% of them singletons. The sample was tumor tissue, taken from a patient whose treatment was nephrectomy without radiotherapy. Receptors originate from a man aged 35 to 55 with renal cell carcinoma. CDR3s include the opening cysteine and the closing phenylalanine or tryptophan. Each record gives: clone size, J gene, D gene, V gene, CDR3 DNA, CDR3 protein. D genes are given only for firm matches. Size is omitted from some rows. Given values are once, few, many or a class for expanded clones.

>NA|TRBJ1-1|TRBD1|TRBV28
TGTGCCAGCAGTTTAGTCCGACAGGGTCTAACTGAAGCTTTCTTT
CASSLVRQGLTEAFF
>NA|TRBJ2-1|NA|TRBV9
TGTGCCAGCAGCGAGAGAAGCCAGGGCAATGAGCAGTTCTTC
CASSERSQGNEQFF
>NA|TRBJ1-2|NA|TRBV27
TGTGCCAGCAGCTTGGCAGGGGAAGACGGAGGCTACACCTTC
CASSLAGEDGGYTF
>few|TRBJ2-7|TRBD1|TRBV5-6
TGTGCCAGCAGCTTCCGGGACAGGGTTAGTTTGCAGTACTTC
CASSFRDRVSLQYF
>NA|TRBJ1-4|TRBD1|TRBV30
TGTGCCTGGAGTTCAACAGGGGCGAACGAAAAACTGTTTTTT
CAWSSTGANEKLFF
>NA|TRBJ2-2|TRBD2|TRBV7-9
TGTGCCAGCAGCATACTAGCGGCCTCCCTCAGGGGAGCCGGGGAGCTGTTTTTT
CASSILAASLRGAGELFF
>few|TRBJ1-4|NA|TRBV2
TGTGCCAGCAGTGAAGTGTCAGCAGCAACTAATGAAAAACTGTTTTTT
CASSEVSAATNEKLFF
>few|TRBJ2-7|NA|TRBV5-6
TGTGCCAGCAGCTTGCAAACCCACGAGCAGTACTTC
CASSLQTHEQYF
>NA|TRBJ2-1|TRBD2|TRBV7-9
TGTGCCAGCAGCTTATCGGGACTAGGGTTGGAAAGTACCTACAATGAGCAGTTCTTC
CASSLSGLGLESTYNEQFF
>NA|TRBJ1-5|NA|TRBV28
TGTGCCAGCACTAACACTCTGGGTAGCAATCAGCCCCAGCATTTT
CASTNTLGSNQPQHF
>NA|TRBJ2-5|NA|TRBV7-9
TGTGCCAGCAGTTTAACGGTACAAGAGACCCAGTACTTC
CASSLTVQETQYF
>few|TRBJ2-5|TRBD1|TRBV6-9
TGTGCCAGCAGTTACAACGGGGACAGGGAGGGACGGGAGACCCAGTACTTC
CASSYNGDREGRETQYF
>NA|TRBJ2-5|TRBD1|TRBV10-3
TGTGCCATCAGTGAGACAGGGGGACAAGAGACCCAGTACTTC
CAISETGGQETQYF
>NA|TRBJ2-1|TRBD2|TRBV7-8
TGTGCCAGCAGCCCACTACCTAGCGGAGATTTCTACAATGAGCAGTTCTTC
CASSPLPSGDFYNEQFF
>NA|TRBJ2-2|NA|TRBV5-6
TGTGCCAGCAGCTTGGATTGGGGGCTTACGAACACCGGGGAGCTGTTTTTT
CASSLDWGLTNTGELFF
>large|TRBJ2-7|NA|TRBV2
TGTGCCAGCTTCCAGCGCCCGGACTCCTACGAGCAGTACTTC
CASFQRPDSYEQYF
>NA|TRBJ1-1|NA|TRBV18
TGTGCCAGCTCACCCGCCCAGTCCGAGAACACTGAAGCTTTCTTT
CASSPAQSENTEAFF
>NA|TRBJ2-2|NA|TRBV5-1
TGCGCCAGCAGCTTGGGAGGGACGGGGAACACCGGGGAGCTGTTTTTT
CASSLGGTGNTGELFF
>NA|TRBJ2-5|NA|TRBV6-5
TGTGCCAGCAGTTCGCGACCCTGGGGAGTCCAAGAGACCCAGTACTTC
CASSSRPWGVQETQYF
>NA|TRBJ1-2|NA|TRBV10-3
TGTGCCATCAGTGGACGATATGGCTACACCTTC
CAISGRYGYTF
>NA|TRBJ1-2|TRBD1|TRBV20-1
TGCAGCTCTGTGGGACAGGGGATCTACACCTTC
CSSVGQGIYTF
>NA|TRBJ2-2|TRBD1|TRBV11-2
TGTGCCAGCAGCTCGGACAGGGTGACGGGGGAGCTGTTTTTT
CASSSDRVTGELFF
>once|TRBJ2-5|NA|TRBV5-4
TGTGCCAGCAGCTTGGAAATTTTCGGAGAGACCCAGTACTTC
CASSLEIFGETQYF
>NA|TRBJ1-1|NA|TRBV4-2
TGTGCCAGCAGCCAAGATTTTGGCAGTGAAGCTTTCTTT
CASSQDFGSEAFF
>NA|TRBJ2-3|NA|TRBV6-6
TGTGCCAGCAGTTCCTCTACCATCGGAAGGGAAGATACGCAGTATTTT
CASSSSTIGREDTQYF
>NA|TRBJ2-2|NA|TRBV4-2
TGTGCCAGCAGCCAAGTTAACATCTTTATGAACACCGGGGAGCTGTTTTTT
CASSQVNIFMNTGELFF
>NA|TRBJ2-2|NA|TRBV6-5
TGTGCCACAAAAACTAAGGAGCCCAGCGCCGGGGAGCTGTTTTTT
CATKTKEPSAGELFF
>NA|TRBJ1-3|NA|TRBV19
TGTGCCAGTACAACGGACAGCTCCTCTGGAAACACCATATATTTT
CASTTDSSSGNTIYF